This T cell receptor (beta chain) was recorded in a study of cytomegalovirus exposure and HLA in healthy donors. The wider study: Early released data had 80 million or so unique TCRs, all coming from HLA-typed donors.

This clone was recorded a few times. Its matching antigen is unknown. General study results and limits: Analyzed later, association rates of TCRs varied across HLA loci, with DRB1 most and HLA-C fewest.

V was trimmed by 5 bases and J by 8 bases, leaving 23 bases between them. Germline lookup yields CDR1 MGHDK and CDR2 SYGVNS. CDR3 length: 16 amino acids. Vbeta (60) and Jbeta (13) primers were used in the PCR. The table came from immunoSEQ multiplex PCR; TCRdb's copy has only in-frame clones and leaves some out. This sample has 95,000 to 150,000 clones; 77% occur once, and the top ten carry roughly 3.7%. This TCR was sampled from a human donor in good health. Sequencing input: PBMCs. The chain joins TRBV25-1 to TRBJ2-3; D perhaps matches TRBD2 (6 bases). This CDR3 reads CASSRPGGGELGTQYF. The CDR3 bases are TGTGCCAGCAGTCGACCAGGTGGCGGGGAACTCGGTACGCAGTATTTT.